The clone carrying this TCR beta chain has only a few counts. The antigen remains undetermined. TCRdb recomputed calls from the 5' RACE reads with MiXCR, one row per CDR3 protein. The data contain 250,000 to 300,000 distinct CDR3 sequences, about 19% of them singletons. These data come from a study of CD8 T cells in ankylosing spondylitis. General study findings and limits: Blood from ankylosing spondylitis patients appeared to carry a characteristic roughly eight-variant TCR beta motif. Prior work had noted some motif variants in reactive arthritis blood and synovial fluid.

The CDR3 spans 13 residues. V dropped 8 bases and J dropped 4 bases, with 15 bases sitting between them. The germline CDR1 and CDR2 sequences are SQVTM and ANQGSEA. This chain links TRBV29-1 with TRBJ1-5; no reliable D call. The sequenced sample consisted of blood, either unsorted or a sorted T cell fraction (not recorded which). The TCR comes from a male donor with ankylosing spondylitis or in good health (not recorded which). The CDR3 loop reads CSFSEDRNQPQHF. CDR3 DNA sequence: TGCAGCTTTTCGGAGGACCGGAATCAGCCCCAGCATTTT.